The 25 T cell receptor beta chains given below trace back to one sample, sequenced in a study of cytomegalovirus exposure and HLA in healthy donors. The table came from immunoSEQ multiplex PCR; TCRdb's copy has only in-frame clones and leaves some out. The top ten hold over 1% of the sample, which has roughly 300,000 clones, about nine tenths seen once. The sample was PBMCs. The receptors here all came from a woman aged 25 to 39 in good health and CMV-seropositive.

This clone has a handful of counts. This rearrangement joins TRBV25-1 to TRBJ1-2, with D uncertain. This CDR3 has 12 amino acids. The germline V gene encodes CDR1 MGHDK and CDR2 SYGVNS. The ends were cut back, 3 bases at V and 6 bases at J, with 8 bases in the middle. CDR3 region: CASSDKMDGYTF. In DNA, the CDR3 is TGTGCCAGCAGTGATAAAATGGATGGCTACACCTTC.

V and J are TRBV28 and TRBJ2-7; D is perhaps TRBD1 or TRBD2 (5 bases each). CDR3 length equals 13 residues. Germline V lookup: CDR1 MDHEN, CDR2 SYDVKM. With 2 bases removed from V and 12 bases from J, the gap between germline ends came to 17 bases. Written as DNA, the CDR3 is TGTGCCAGCAGTTTACCCCCTCAGGGAGTTAGGTACTTC. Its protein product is CASSLPPQGVRYF.

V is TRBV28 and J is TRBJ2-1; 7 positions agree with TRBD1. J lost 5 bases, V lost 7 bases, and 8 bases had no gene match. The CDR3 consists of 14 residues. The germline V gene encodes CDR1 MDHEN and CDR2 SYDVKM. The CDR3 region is CASTTTDRDNEQFF. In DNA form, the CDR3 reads TGTGCCAGCACAACGACAGACAGGGACAATGAGCAGTTCTTC.

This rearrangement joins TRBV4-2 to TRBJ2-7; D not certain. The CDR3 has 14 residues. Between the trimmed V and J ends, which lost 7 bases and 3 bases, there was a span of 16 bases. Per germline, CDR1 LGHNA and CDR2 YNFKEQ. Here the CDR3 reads CASTPGPTDYEQYF. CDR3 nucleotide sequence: TGTGCCAGCACCCCCGGTCCCACCGACTACGAGCAGTACTTC.

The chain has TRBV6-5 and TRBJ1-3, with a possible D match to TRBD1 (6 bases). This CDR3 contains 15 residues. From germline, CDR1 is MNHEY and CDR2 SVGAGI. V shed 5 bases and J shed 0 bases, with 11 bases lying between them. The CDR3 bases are TGTGCCAGCAGTCAGACAGGACCCTCTGGAAACACCATATATTTT. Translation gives CASSQTGPSGNTIYF.

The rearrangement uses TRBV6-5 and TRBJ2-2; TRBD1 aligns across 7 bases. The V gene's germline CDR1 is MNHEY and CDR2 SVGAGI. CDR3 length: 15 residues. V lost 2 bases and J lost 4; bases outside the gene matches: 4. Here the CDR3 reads CASSYDRVGTGELFF. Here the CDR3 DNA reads TGTGCCAGCAGTTACGACAGGGTTGGCACCGGGGAGCTGTTTTTT.

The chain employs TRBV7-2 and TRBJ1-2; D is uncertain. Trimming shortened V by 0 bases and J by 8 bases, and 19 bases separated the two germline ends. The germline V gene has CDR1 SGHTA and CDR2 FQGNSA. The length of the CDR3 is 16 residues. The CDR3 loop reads CASSLAFSSGLYGYTF. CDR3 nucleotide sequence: TGTGCCAGCAGCTTAGCTTTCAGTAGTGGCTTGTACGGCTACACCTTC. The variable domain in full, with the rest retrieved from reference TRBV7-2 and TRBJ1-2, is GAGVSQSPSNKVTEKGKDVELRCDPISGHTALYWYRQSLGQGLEFLIYFQGNSAPDKSGLPSDRFSAERTGGSVSTLTIQRTQQEDSAVYLCASSLAFSSGLYGYTFGSGTRLTVV.

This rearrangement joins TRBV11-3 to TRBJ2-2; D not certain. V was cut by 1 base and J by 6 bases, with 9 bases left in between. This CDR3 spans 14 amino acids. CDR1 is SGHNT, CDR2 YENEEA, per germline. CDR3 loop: CASSLVGSSGELFF. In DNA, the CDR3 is TGTGCCAGCAGCTTAGTTGGGTCGTCCGGGGAGCTGTTTTTT.

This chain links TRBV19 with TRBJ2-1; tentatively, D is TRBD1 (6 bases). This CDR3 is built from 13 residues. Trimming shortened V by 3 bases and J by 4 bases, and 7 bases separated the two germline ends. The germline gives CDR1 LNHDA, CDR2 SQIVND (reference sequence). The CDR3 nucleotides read TGTGCCAGTAGTATCGGGACATACAATGAGCAGTTCTTC. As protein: CASSIGTYNEQFF.

The CDR3 nucleotides read TGTGCCAGCAGTGACAGGCCCAATGAAAAACTGTTTTTT. Its translation is CASSDRPNEKLFF. V usage is TRBV6-1 and J usage is TRBJ1-4; D is uncertain. Trimming stripped 3 bases from V and 5 bases from J, with 7 bases between. Per germline, CDR1 MNHNS and CDR2 SASEGT. This CDR3 has 13 residues.

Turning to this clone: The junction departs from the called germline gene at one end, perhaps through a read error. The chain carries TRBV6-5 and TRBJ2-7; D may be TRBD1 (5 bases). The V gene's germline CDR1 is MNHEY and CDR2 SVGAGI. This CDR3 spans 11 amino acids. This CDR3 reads CASAGLTDANF. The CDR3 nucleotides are TGTGCCAGCGCCGGGCTGACAGACGCGAACTTC.

Here the CDR3 reads CSVDSPGGIAGDEQFF. Written as DNA, the CDR3 is TGCAGCGTTGATTCCCCCGGGGGAATAGCTGGGGATGAGCAGTTCTTC. V and J are TRBV29-1 and TRBJ2-1, with D perhaps TRBD2 (6 bases). Per the germline V gene, CDR1 is SQVTM and CDR2 is ANQGSEA. The length of the CDR3 is 16 residues. V gave up 3 bases and J gave up 8 bases, with 23 bases separating them.

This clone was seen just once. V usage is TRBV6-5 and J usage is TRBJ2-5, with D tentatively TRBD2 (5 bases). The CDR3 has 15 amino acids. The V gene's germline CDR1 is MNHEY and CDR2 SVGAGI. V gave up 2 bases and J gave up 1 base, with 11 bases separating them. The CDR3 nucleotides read TGTGCCAGCAGTTACGCGACGGGGTTCCAAGAGACCCAGTACTTC. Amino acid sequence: CASSYATGFQETQYF.

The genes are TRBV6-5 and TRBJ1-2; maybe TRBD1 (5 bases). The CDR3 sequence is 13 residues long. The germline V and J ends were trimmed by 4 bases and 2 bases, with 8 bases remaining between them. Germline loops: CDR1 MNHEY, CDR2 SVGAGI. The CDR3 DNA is TGTGCCAGCAGTTTCGAGGGGAACTATGGCTACACCTTC. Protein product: CASSFEGNYGYTF.

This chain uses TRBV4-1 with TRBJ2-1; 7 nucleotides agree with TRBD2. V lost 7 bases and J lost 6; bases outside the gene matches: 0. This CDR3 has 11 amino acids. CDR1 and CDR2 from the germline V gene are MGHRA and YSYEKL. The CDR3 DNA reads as TGCGCCAGCACGGGGGGCAATGAGCAGTTCTTC. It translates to CASTGGNEQFF.

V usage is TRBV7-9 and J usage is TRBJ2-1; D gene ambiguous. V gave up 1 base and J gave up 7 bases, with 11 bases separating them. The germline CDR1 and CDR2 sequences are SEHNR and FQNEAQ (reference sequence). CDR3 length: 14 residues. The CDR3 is CASSLVLGVNEQFF. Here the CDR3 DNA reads TGTGCCAGCAGCTTAGTGTTAGGAGTGAATGAGCAGTTCTTC.

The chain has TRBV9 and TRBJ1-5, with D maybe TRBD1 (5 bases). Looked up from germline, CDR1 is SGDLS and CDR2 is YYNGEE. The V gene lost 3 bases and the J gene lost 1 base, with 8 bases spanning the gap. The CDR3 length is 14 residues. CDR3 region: CASSAQGSNQPQHF. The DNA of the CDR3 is TGTGCCAGCAGCGCCCAGGGCAGCAATCAGCCCCAGCATTTT. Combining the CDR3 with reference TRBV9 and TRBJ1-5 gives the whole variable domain DSGVTQTPKHLITATGQRVTLRCSPRSGDLSVYWYQQSLDQGLQFLIQYYNGEERAKGNILERFSAQQFPDLHSELNLSSLELGDSALYFCASSAQGSNQPQHFGDGTRLSIL.

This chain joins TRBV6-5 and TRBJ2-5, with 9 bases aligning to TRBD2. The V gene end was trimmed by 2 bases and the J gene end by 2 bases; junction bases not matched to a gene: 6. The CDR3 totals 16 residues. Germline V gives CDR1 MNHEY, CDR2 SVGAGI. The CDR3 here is CASSYGAGGPQETQYF. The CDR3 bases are TGTGCCAGCAGTTACGGGGCGGGGGGGCCTCAAGAGACCCAGTACTTC.

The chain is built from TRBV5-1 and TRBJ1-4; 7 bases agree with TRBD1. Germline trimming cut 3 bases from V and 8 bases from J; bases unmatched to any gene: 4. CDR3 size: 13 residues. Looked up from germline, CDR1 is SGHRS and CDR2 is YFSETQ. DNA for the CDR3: TGCGCCAGCAGCTGGGACAGTCCGGAAAAACTGTTTTTT. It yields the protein CASSWDSPEKLFF.

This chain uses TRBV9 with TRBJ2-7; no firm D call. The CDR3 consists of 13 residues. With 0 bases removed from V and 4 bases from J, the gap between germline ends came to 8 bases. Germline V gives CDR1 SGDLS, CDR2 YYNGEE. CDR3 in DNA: TGTGCCAGCAGCGTAGACATGAGATACGAGCAGTACTTC. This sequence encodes CASSVDMRYEQYF.

The DNA for the CDR3 is TGTGCCAGCAGCCGGGGTCTAGCGGGAGTAAGGGACGAGCAGTACTTC. This translates into CASSRGLAGVRDEQYF. The chain carries TRBV27 and TRBJ2-7, with 10 bases matching TRBD2. V trimming: 6 bases; J trimming: 5 bases; junction bases outside the gene matches: 13. The V gene's germline CDR1 is MNHEY and CDR2 SMNVEV (reference sequence). This CDR3 is 16 amino acids long.

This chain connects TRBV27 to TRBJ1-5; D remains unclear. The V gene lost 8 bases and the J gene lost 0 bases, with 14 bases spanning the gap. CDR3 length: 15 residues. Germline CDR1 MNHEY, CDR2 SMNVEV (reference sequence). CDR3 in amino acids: CASRRNPYSNQPQHF. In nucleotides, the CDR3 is TGTGCCAGCCGCCGGAACCCTTATAGCAATCAGCCCCAGCATTTT.

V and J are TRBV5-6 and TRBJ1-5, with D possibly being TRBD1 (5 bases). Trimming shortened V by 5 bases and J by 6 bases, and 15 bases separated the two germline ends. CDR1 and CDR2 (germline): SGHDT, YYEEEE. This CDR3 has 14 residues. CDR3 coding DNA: TGTGCCAGCAGTGCGTTGGGGACCAGTCAGCCCCAGCATTTT. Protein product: CASSALGTSQPQHF.

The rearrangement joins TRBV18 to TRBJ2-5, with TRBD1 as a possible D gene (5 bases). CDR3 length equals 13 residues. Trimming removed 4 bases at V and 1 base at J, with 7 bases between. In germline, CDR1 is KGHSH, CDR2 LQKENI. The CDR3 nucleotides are TGTGCCAGCTCACGGACAATCCAAGAGACCCAGTACTTC. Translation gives CASSRTIQETQYF.

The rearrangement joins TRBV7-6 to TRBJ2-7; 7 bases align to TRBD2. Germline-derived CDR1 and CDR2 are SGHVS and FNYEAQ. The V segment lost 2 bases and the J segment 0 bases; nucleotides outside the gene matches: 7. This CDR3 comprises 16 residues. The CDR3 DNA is TGTGCCAGCAGCTTACTAGCGGACCTAAGCTCCTACGAGCAGTACTTC. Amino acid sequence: CASSLLADLSSYEQYF.